One sample yielded the 19 T cell receptor beta chains listed below, sequenced in a study of T cells in Graves' hyperthyroidism and ophthalmopathy. There were TCR beta CDR3 regions amplified from RNA transcripts. A first-round RT-PCR of the TCR CDR3 used the HTBI primer set. MiXCR, run by TCRdb on the multiplex PCR reads, gives a single entry per CDR3 protein. The repertoire holds nearly 110,000 distinct CDR3 sequences, with more than 15% as singletons. Sequenced material: blood. These receptors were taken from a woman in her forties or fifties with Graves' hyperthyroidism.

The chain carries TRBV11-2 and TRBJ2-1; weak D call: TRBD1 (6 bases). This CDR3 spans 13 amino acids. Germline V gives CDR1 SGHAT, CDR2 FQNNGV. Trimming removed 4 bases at V and 10 bases at J, with 14 bases between. DNA of the CDR3: TGTGCCAGCAGCTCCCCCGCGGACAGCGAGCAGTTCTTC. Translating it yields CASSSPADSEQFF.

A remark on this clonotype: Germline is not matched at one junction end, which may reflect a read error. The rearrangement links TRBV27 to TRBJ2-1; 10 bases are shared with TRBD2. The CDR3 loop spans 14 amino acids. Germline values: CDR1 MNHEY, CDR2 SMNVEV (reference sequence). The CDR3 protein is CATSGSGGLNEQFF. The CDR3, as DNA: TGTGCCACCAGTGGTAGCGGGGGGTTAAATGAGCAGTTCTTC.

In its sample, this clonotype was seen many times. J is TRBJ1-2 and V is TRBV5-1; 10 bases are a match to TRBD1. The trim removed 4 bases at V and 6 bases at J, leaving 6 bases unmatched. The CDR3 is 14 amino acids. Germline V gene data show CDR1 as SGHRS and CDR2 as YFSETQ. Here the CDR3 DNA reads TGCGCCAGCAGCACCGACAGGGGGCTAGATGGCTACACCTTC. Amino acids: CASSTDRGLDGYTF.

V gene TRBV6-1 combines with J gene TRBJ2-3; D unresolved. The germline V gene has CDR1 MNHNS and CDR2 SASEGT. The V end was cut by 8 bases, the J end by 5 bases, with 8 bases between. This CDR3 has 11 amino acids. DNA of the CDR3: TGTGCCAGCGGAGACCAAGATACGCAGTATTTT. It encodes CASGDQDTQYF.

Ten or more counts support this clonotype. The chain joins TRBV7-9 to TRBJ2-7; D is unresolved. This CDR3 comprises 14 residues. Germline V lookup: CDR1 SEHNR, CDR2 FQNEAQ (reference sequence). Trimming cost V 5 bases and J 5 bases, with 16 bases left between them. The CDR3 here is CASSGLKILHEQYV. CDR3 nucleotide sequence: TGTGCCAGCAGCGGCCTAAAGATTCTGCACGAGCAGTACGTC.

This clonotype was found a few times. The J gene is TRBJ2-5, the V gene TRBV19, with D possibly matching TRBD1 (6 bases). Germline V gene sequence: CDR1 LNHDA, CDR2 SQIVND (reference sequence). This CDR3 is built from 13 residues. Deletions cut 5 bases from V and 0 bases from J, with 7 bases between. This chain's CDR3 is CASSRTDQETQYF. As DNA, the CDR3 is TGTGCCAGTAGTCGGACAGACCAAGAGACCCAGTACTTC.

This clonotype occurred many times. This chain joins TRBV28 and TRBJ2-5; either TRBD1 or TRBD2 may fit D (6 bases each). The length of the CDR3 is 15 residues. Germline V lookup: CDR1 MDHEN, CDR2 SYDVKM. V was cut by 5 bases and J by 5 bases, with 18 bases left in between. The CDR3 sequence: CASSSRRGAGETQYF. The CDR3 nucleotides are TGTGCCAGCAGTAGCCGCAGGGGCGCGGGGGAGACCCAGTACTTC.

This clonotype was seen repeatedly, ten times or more. The chain uses TRBV13 and TRBJ1-2, with no clear D. The CDR3 loop spans 14 amino acids. CDR1 PRHDT and CDR2 FYEKMQ come from the germline V gene (reference sequence). The V and J ends lost 5 bases and 1 base respectively, with 11 bases between them. The DNA for the CDR3 is TGTGCCAGCAGCCCGAGAGATTTTAACTATGGCTACACCTTC. The encoded protein is CASSPRDFNYGYTF.

This clonotype was seen ten or more times. The rearrangement uses TRBV24-1 and TRBJ2-5, with D tentatively TRBD2 (6 bases). The V and J ends lost 4 bases and 4 bases respectively, with 24 bases between them. The CDR3 contains 18 residues. CDR1 and CDR2 (germline): KGHDR, SFDVKD. The CDR3 reads CATSDSRAGTLGGETQYF. The CDR3 coding sequence is TGTGCCACCAGTGACTCCCGCGCAGGCACCTTGGGGGGAGAGACCCAGTACTTC.

Details on this clonotype: This may stem from a read error, because a much larger clone lies one nucleotide away. The chain is built from TRBV28 and TRBJ1-5; no definite D call. Germline assignment: CDR1 MDHEN and CDR2 SYDVKM. The length of the CDR3 is 15 residues. As DNA, the CDR3 is TGTGCCGGCAGGTTCCCGGGCCCCCGGGAAAAGCCCCAGCATTTT. Its protein product is CAGRFPGPREKPQHF.

This clonotype was detected ten times or more. The rearrangement joins TRBV10-1 to TRBJ2-3; D possibly corresponds to TRBD2 (6 bases). CDR1 and CDR2 (germline): WNHNN, SYGVQD (reference sequence). This CDR3 has 14 residues. Trimming took off 5 bases at V and 2 bases at J, with 11 bases between the two ends. CDR3 bases: TGCGCCAGCAGTCTGGGAGGAACCACAGATACGCAGTATTTT. Translating gives CASSLGGTTDTQYF.

This clonotype was picked up many times. The V gene is TRBV12-3 or TRBV12-4, the J gene TRBJ1-2; D remains ambiguous. Trimming removed 3 bases from V and 7 bases from J, with 15 bases in between. The CDR3 consists of 14 residues. In DNA, the CDR3 is TGTGCCAGCAGTTTTTCTGGGAGGTTTGGTGGCTACACCTTC. Translation: CASSFSGRFGGYTF.

The V gene is TRBV6-1, the J gene TRBJ2-7; 9 bases map to TRBD1. The germline gives CDR1 MNHNS, CDR2 SASEGT. This CDR3 contains 15 residues. Trimming took 7 bases from V and 6 from J; bases not matched to a gene: 13. The CDR3 here is CASTPGGTGNSEQYF. Here the CDR3 DNA reads TGTGCCAGCACCCCCGGAGGGACAGGGAACTCCGAGCAGTACTTC.

The sample holds many counts of this clonotype. The rearrangement joins TRBV30 to TRBJ1-3; unclear D gene. This CDR3 contains 13 residues. Germline loops: CDR1 GTSNPN, CDR2 SVGIG (reference sequence). The ends were cut back, 5 bases at V and 2 bases at J, with 10 bases in the middle. For the CDR3, the DNA is TGTGCCTGGGCTAAGGGCGCTGGAAACACCATATATTTT. Its translation is CAWAKGAGNTIYF.

This clonotype was seen at least ten times. This chain links TRBV5-1 with TRBJ2-2; TRBD2 matches at 10 bases. CDR1 SGHRS and CDR2 YFSETQ come from the germline V gene. CDR3 size: 23 residues. With V trimmed by 4 bases and J by 3 bases, 27 bases remained unmatched. The CDR3 DNA is TGCGCCAGCAGCGCATACGGGACAGGTTCCGTGGTACTAGCGGGAATAGACACCGGGGAGCTGTTTTTT. This codes for CASSAYGTGSVVLAGIDTGELFF.

The sample holds many counts of this clonotype. CDR3 nucleotide sequence: TGCGCCAGCAGCTTGGCGGTGGGCAATCGGGACAGGGAGCAGTACTTC. Amino acids: CASSLAVGNRDREQYF. The J gene is TRBJ2-7, the V gene TRBV5-1, with TRBD1 matching 8 bases. CDR1 is SGHRS and CDR2 is YFSETQ in the germline V gene. The V and J ends lost 0 bases and 7 bases, in that order; junction bases with no gene match: 12. This CDR3 spans 16 amino acids.

This clonotype was counted ten times or more. The chain carries TRBV18 and TRBJ2-1; D may correspond to TRBD1 or TRBD2 (5 bases each). V lost 2 bases to trimming and J lost 7 bases, with 15 bases between them. CDR1 is KGHSH, CDR2 LQKENI, per germline. The CDR3 length is 15 residues. The CDR3 coding sequence is TGTGCCAGCTCACCAGTCGGGGCCCTCCAAAATGAGCAGTTCTTC. This encodes CASSPVGALQNEQFF. Full variable domain (remainder filled in from reference TRBV18 and TRBJ2-1): NAGVMQNPRHLVRRRGQEARLRCSPMKGHSHVYWYRQLPEEGLKFMVYLQKENIIDESGMPKERFSAEFPKEGPSILRIQQVVRGDSAAYFCASSPVGALQNEQFFGPGTRLTVL.

In its sample, this clonotype was seen many times. V usage is TRBV6-1 and J usage is TRBJ2-7; 9 bases match TRBD2. Losses at the gene ends were 5 bases for V and 2 bases for J; bases not matched to a gene: 4. Germline V gene data show CDR1 as MNHNS and CDR2 as SASEGT. The CDR3 spans 14 residues. CDR3 loop: CASSFGLAPYEQYF. DNA for the CDR3: TGTGCCAGCAGTTTTGGACTAGCGCCCTACGAGCAGTACTTC.

This clonotype has only a few counts. The chain recombines TRBV20-1 with TRBJ1-2; 7 bases are a match to TRBD1. CDR1 and CDR2 (germline): DFQATT, SNEGSKA (reference sequence). The length of the CDR3 is 13 residues. V shed 6 bases and J 8 bases; nucleotides not matched to a gene: 12. The CDR3, as DNA: TGCAGTGCAGGCCGGACAGGCCGGGGGGGCTACACCTTC. This encodes CSAGRTGRGGYTF.